This T cell receptor (beta chain) is from a study of T-cell memory formation after mild COVID-19. Study-level results: Those CD4+ clones that contracted were mainly in CM and EM (CD8+ ones in EMRA).

This CDR3 spans 15 amino acids. Germline V gene sequence: CDR1 MGHRA, CDR2 YSYEKL. V was trimmed by 6 bases and J by 4 bases, leaving 18 bases between them. Only a few counts were recorded for this clonotype. Antigen unknown. TCRdb recomputed calls from the 5' RACE reads with MiXCR, one row per CDR3 protein. Of a few hundred thousand distinct CDR3 sequences in the sample, approximately 15% were seen once. The sample taken for sequencing was PBMCs or a T cell subset sorted from them (not recorded which). The TCR sequence derives from a man aged 18 to 30 who had mild COVID-19 (a few samples of this study predate the infection). Cell type and time point are not known. The chain recombines TRBV4-1 with TRBJ1-1; D call uncertain. In DNA form, the CDR3 reads TGCGCCAGCAGACTATCCCCTGGGGAGAGCACTGAAGCTTTCTTT. Its protein is CASRLSPGESTEAFF.